This TCR beta chain was sequenced during a study of T cell repertoires in cytomegalovirus infection. The overall study: Public TCR beta signature analysis indicated the presence of both CMV infection and matching HLA type.

This clonotype was seen ten or more times. TCRdb reprocessed the reads with MiXCR, giving one entry per CDR3 protein. The sample carries some 180,000 distinct CDR3 sequences, 8% to 10% recorded once. The sequenced material came from PBMCs. The sequence came from a human donor in good health (CMV status not recorded). Some clones in this sample may be carry-over from other donors' samples.

Here the CDR3 DNA reads TGTGCCAGCAGCCAAAACCTAATTAGCGGTGAGCAGTTCTTC. The encoded protein is CASSQNLISGEQFF. The rearrangement uses TRBV7-3 and TRBJ2-1; TRBD2 might be the D (6 bases). The CDR3 extends over 14 amino acids. Germline lookup yields CDR1 SGHTA and CDR2 FQGTGA. Between the trimmed V and J ends, which lost 5 bases and 9 bases, there was a span of 17 bases.